Listed below are T cell receptor beta chains from one sample, sequenced in a study of blood T cells in healthy people across ages. TCRdb reprocessed the 5' RACE reads via MiXCR and lists one record per CDR3 protein. The data contain about 2 million distinct CDR3 sequences, around half of them seen just once; the ten biggest clones take up less than 2.5%. Sequencing was done on a sample of blood. The receptor source for this set is a woman in her 40s in good health. CDR3s include the opening cysteine and the closing phenylalanine or tryptophan. D genes are given only for firm matches. Size values are once, few and many counts, or a class for expanded clones, and some rows have none.

.,TRBV7-6,.,TRBJ1-1,TGTGCCAGCAGCTTAGCGCCGACGGGGGACACTGAAGCTTTCTTT,CASSLAPTGDTEAFF
.,TRBV16,.,TRBJ2-7,TGTGCCAGCAGTGCTGGGGCCTCGAGCTCCTACGAGCAGTACTTC,CASSAGASSSYEQYF
few,TRBV6-6,TRBD1,TRBJ2-4,TGTGCCAGCAGTTTCCCAGGACAGGGGGCGGAAAACATTCAGTACTTC,CASSFPGQGAENIQYF
few,TRBV5-1,TRBD2,TRBJ2-7,TGCGCCAGCAGCTTGGAAGCGGGGGCCAACTACGAGCAGTACTTC,CASSLEAGANYEQYF
few,TRBV27,.,TRBJ2-7,TGTGCCAGCAAGGAGGGGGCAGGGATTTTCGAGCAGTACTTC,CASKEGAGIFEQYF
once,TRBV20-1,.,TRBJ2-5,TGCAGTGCTCCCCCGGGGGTACAAGGGGAGACCCAGTACTTC,CSAPPGVQGETQYF
few,TRBV27,TRBD1,TRBJ1-6,TGTGCCAGCCTTCGGACAGGGGGCGTAAATTCACCCCTCCACTTT,CASLRTGGVNSPLHF
few,TRBV15,TRBD2,TRBJ2-4,TGTGCCACCAGCAGCCGGCAGGCGGGGGAGAAAAACATTCAGTACTTC,CATSSRQAGEKNIQYF
.,TRBV28,TRBD2,TRBJ2-5,TGTGTCAGCATGGATATAGCGGGGGGACTCCAAGAGACCCAGTACTTC,CVSMDIAGGLQETQYF
.,TRBV11-2,TRBD1,TRBJ2-4,TGTGCCAGCAGCTTACTTCAGGGGGCGAACATTCAGTACTTC,CASSLLQGANIQYF
few,TRBV20-1,TRBD2,TRBJ2-7,TGCAGTGCTAGAAGCGGGGAAATCTACGAGCAGTACTTC,CSARSGEIYEQYF
.,TRBV11-2,.,TRBJ2-7,TGTGCCAGCAGCTTAGTAGGGGTCCACGAGCAGTACTTC,CASSLVGVHEQYF
.,TRBV2,.,TRBJ1-5,TGTGCCAGCAACGGGGGAGCAAATTTACCCCAGCATTTT,CASNGGANLPQHF
.,TRBV5-1,.,TRBJ2-1,TGCGCCAGCAGACAGGGCCCTGCCTACAATGAGCAGTTCTTC,CASRQGPAYNEQFF
.,TRBV28,TRBD2,TRBJ2-3,TGTGCCAGCAGGGCCACACCTTGGCGGGGGGGGACAGATACGCAGTATTTT,CASRATPWRGGTDTQYF
few,TRBV4-2,TRBD2,TRBJ2-3,TGTGCCAGCAGGCCAAGTGGTAGCGGGGGCCTAGATACGCAGTATTTT,CASRPSGSGGLDTQYF
few,TRBV6-1,TRBD1,TRBJ2-5,TGTGCCAGCAGTGAACCGGGACAGTTACAAGAGACCCAGTACTTC,CASSEPGQLQETQYF
few,TRBV20-1,.,TRBJ2-1,TGCAGTGCTAGAGGTGTCGCGACAGTTAATCAGGAGCAGTTCTTC,CSARGVATVNQEQFF
.,TRBV7-6,TRBD2,TRBJ2-6,TGTGCCAGCAGCTTAGAGCGGGGCCAAAGCTCTGGGGCCAACGTCCTGACTTTC,CASSLERGQSSGANVLTF
few,TRBV5-1,.,TRBJ2-7,TGCGCCAGCAGCTTCGGTGGTGGGGGCTACGAGCAGTACTTC,CASSFGGGGYEQYF
.,TRBV6-1,.,TRBJ2-1,TGTGCCAGCAGTGATTTCTCGCGGACCTCTTACAATGAGCAGTTCTTC,CASSDFSRTSYNEQFF
.,TRBV27,.,TRBJ1-1,TGTGCCAGCAGTTTCCTCGAATTGACAGAGAACACTGAAGCTTTCTTT,CASSFLELTENTEAFF
.,TRBV25-1,TRBD1,TRBJ1-4,TGTGCCAGCAGTGAATCGGGACAGGGTGGAGAAAAACTGTTTTTT,CASSESGQGGEKLFF
.,TRBV7-2,.,TRBJ2-3,TGTGCCAGCAGCTTACAGGGGCTTACGCAGTATTTT,CASSLQGLTQYF
few,TRBV27,.,TRBJ2-6,TGTGCCAGCAGTGCCCCCATGCACTCTGGGGCCAACGTCCTGACTTTC,CASSAPMHSGANVLTF
.,TRBV25-1,.,TRBJ2-7,TGTGCCAGTAACTCAGGGGACTCCTACGAGCAGTACTTC,CASNSGDSYEQYF
few,TRBV29-1,TRBD1,TRBJ2-3,TGCAGCGCAGAACAGGGGCCCACAGATACGCAGTATTTT,CSAEQGPTDTQYF
.,TRBV24-1,TRBD1,TRBJ2-2,TGTGCCACCAGTGGGGACAGGCCGGTGGCCGGGGAGCTGTTTTTT,CATSGDRPVAGELFF
.,TRBV2,.,TRBJ2-7,TGTGCCAGCAGTGAACTACGAACGGTATCCTACGAGCAGTACTTC,CASSELRTVSYEQYF
.,TRBV20-1,.,TRBJ2-5,TGCAGTGCTCCGCCCGGAGCGTACCAAGAGACCCAGTACTTC,CSAPPGAYQETQYF
.,TRBV2,.,TRBJ2-7,TGTGCCAGCAGTATTCAGGTCTACGAGCAGTACTTC,CASSIQVYEQYF
.,TRBV24-1,.,TRBJ1-5,TGTGCCACCAGTGCGAGGGAGTCTGGCAATCAGCCCCAGCATTTT,CATSARESGNQPQHF
.,TRBV19,TRBD2,TRBJ2-4,TGTGCCAGTAGCGCTCCCGGGGGGAGGAACATTCAGTACTTC,CASSAPGGRNIQYF
few,TRBV7-2,.,TRBJ2-1,TGTGCCAGCAGCCCACAGGGTAACAGTGAGCAGTTCTTC,CASSPQGNSEQFF
.,TRBV11-2,TRBD2,TRBJ2-5,TGTGCCAGCAGCCCCGACCGACTAGCGGGGGTGGAGACCCAGTACTTC,CASSPDRLAGVETQYF
few,TRBV3-1,TRBD1,TRBJ1-1,TGTGCCAGCAGCACCCGGACAGGGTGGGGGGGCACTGAAGCTTTCTTT,CASSTRTGWGGTEAFF
.,TRBV5-5,.,TRBJ1-5,TGTGCCAGCAGCCAGATTCTCAATCAGCCCCAGCATTTT,CASSQILNQPQHF
once,TRBV10-2,TRBD2,TRBJ2-1,TGCGCCAGCAGTGATACGCGGGGGGGGTTGGAAAATGAGCAGTTCTTC,CASSDTRGGLENEQFF
.,TRBV7-3,.,TRBJ2-4,TGTGCCAGCAGCTCCCAACGGACTAAAAACATTCAGTACTTC,CASSSQRTKNIQYF
once,TRBV2,TRBD1,TRBJ1-2,TGTGCCAGCAACCCCGGACAGGGGGTACGGAGTGACTATGGCTACACCTTC,CASNPGQGVRSDYGYTF
.,TRBV6-2/TRBV6-3,TRBD2,TRBJ2-1,TGTGCCAGCAGTCGGACTAGCGGGCAGTTCTTC,CASSRTSGQFF
.,TRBV7-9,.,TRBJ1-2,TGTGCCAGCAGCTCCGACATACGATCTGGCTACACCTTC,CASSSDIRSGYTF
.,TRBV4-1,TRBD1,TRBJ2-7,TGCGCCAGCAGGCCGACAGGGAAGCGTGGGCAGTACTTC,CASRPTGKRGQYF
.,TRBV6-5,TRBD2,TRBJ2-1,TGTGCCAGCAGTTTTCCGGGACTAGCGGGGGGAGGTTTCAATGAGCAGTTCTTC,CASSFPGLAGGGFNEQFF
.,TRBV20-1,TRBD1,TRBJ1-2,TGCAGTGCTACGCAGGGGGCGGAAGGTGGCTACACCTTC,CSATQGAEGGYTF
.,TRBV2,TRBD2,TRBJ2-3,TGTGCCAGCAGTGAGTTCGGGACTAGTATCCCCGCAGATACGCAGTATTTT,CASSEFGTSIPADTQYF
.,TRBV7-7,.,TRBJ2-5,TGTGCTAGCAGCCCCAATAGTGGGGGGGCTCAGGAGACCCAGTACTTC,CASSPNSGGAQETQYF
.,TRBV4-3,TRBD2,TRBJ2-1,TGCGCCAGCAGCCTCACTGTGGGCACTAGCGGGGGGGCGTCCCATGAGCAGTTCTTC,CASSLTVGTSGGASHEQFF
.,TRBV6-2/TRBV6-3,.,TRBJ2-6,TGTGCCAGCAGGTCCACAGGGTCTGTCTCTGGGGCCAACGTCCTGACTTTC,CASRSTGSVSGANVLTF
.,TRBV12-3/TRBV12-4,.,TRBJ2-7,TGTGCCAGCAGTTTATTGTTGGGGACCTCCGAGCAGTACTTC,CASSLLLGTSEQYF